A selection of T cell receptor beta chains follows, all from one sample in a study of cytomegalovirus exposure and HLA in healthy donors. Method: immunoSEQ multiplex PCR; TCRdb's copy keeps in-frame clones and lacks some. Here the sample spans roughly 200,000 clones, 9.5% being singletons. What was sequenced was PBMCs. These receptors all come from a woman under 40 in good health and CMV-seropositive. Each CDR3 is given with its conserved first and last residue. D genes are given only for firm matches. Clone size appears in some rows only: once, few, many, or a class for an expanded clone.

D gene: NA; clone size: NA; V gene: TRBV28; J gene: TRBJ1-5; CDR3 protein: CASSPHRMTARSSNQPQHF; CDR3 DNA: TGTGCCAGCAGTCCCCACCGAATGACAGCCAGGAGCAGCAATCAGCCCCAGCATTTT
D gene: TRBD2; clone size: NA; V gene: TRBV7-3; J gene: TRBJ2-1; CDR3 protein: CASSLNRIAGVGSEQFF; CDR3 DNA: TGTGCCAGCAGCTTAAACCGTATAGCGGGAGTGGGGAGTGAGCAGTTCTTC
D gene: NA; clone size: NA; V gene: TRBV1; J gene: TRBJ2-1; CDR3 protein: CTSSLPCSGFSYNEQFF; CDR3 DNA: TGCACCAGCAGCCTCCCCTGTAGCGGATTTTCCTACAATGAGCAGTTCTTC
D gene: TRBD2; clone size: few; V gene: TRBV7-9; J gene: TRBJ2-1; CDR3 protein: CASSSGLIGNEQFF; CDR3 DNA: TGTGCCAGCAGTTCGGGACTAATAGGTAATGAGCAGTTCTTC
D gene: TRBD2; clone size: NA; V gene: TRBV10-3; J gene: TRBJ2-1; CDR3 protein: CAIGTSGRDEQFF; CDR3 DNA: TGTGCCATCGGGACTAGCGGGAGGGATGAGCAGTTCTTC
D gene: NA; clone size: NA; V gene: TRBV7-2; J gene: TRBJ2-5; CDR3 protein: CASSLIPSEGETQYF; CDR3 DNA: TGTGCCAGCAGCTTAATACCTAGCGAAGGGGAGACCCAGTACTTC
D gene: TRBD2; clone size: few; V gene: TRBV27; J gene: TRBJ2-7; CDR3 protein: CASSLTSGSSYEQYF; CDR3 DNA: TGTGCCAGCAGTCTCACTAGCGGGAGCTCCTACGAGCAGTACTTC
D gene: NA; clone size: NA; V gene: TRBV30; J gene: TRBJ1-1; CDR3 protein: CAWSGQLNTEAFF; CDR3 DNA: TGTGCCTGGAGTGGACAGTTGAACACTGAAGCTTTCTTT
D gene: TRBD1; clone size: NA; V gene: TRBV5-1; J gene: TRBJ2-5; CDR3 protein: CASSLGSGQGAQTQYF; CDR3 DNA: TGCGCCAGCAGCTTGGGGTCCGGACAGGGGGCGCAGACCCAGTACTTC
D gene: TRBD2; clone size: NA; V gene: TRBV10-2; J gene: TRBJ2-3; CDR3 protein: CASNSGASTDTQYF; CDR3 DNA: TGCGCCAGCAATAGCGGGGCTAGCACAGATACGCAGTATTTT
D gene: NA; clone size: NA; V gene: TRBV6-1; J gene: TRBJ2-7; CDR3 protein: CASSEAASYEQYF; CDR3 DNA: TGTGCCAGCAGTGAAGCAGCGTCCTACGAGCAGTACTTC
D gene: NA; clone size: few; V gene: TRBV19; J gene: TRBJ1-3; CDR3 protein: CASSISTASGNTIYF; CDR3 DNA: TGTGCCAGTAGTATTTCGACAGCCTCTGGAAACACCATATATTTT
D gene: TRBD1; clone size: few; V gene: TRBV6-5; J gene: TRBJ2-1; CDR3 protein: CASRFDRGPYNEQFF; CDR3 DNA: TGTGCCAGCAGATTCGACAGGGGCCCCTACAATGAGCAGTTCTTC
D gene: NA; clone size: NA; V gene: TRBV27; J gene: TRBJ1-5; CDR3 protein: CATASGRSNQPQHF; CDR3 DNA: TGTGCCACCGCTAGCGGGAGAAGCAATCAGCCCCAGCATTTT
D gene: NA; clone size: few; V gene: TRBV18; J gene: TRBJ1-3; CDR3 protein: CASSPQSGSRNTIYF; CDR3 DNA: TGTGCCAGCTCACCACAATCCGGTAGTAGAAACACCATATATTTT
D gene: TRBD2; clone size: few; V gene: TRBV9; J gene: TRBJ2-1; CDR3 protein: CASSVTASGASGTYNEQFF; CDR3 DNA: TGTGCCAGCAGCGTAACGGCGTCAGGGGCTAGCGGGACCTACAATGAGCAGTTCTTC
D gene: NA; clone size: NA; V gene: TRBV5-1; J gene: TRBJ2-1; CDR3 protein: CASSLPGFINEQFF; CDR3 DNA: TGCGCCAGCAGCCTCCCGGGTTTCATCAATGAGCAGTTCTTC
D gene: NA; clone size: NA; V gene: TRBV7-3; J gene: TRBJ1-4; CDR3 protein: CASSLNLRGSTNEKLFF; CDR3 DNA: TGTGCCAGCAGCTTAAATCTGCGGGGTTCAACTAATGAAAAACTGTTTTTT
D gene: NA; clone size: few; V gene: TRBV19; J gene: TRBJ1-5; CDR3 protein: CASSSPGRNQPQHF; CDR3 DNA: TGTGCCAGTAGTAGTCCGGGTCGAAATCAGCCCCAGCATTTT
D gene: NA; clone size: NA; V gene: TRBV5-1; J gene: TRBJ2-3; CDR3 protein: CASSLGLAFNTDTQYF; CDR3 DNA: TGCGCCAGCAGCTTGGGTTTAGCCTTCAACACAGATACGCAGTATTTT
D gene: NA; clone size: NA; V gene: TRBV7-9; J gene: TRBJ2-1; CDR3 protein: CASSLGARGQFF; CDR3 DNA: TGTGCCAGCAGCTTAGGGGCCCGGGGGCAGTTCTTC
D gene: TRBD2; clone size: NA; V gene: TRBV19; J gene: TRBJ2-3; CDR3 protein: CASSPLAGPTDTQYF; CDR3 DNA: TGTGCCAGTAGTCCCCTAGCGGGACCCACAGATACGCAGTATTTT
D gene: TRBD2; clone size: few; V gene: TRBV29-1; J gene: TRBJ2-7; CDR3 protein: CSAGLAGGLSYEKYF; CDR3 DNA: TGCAGCGCGGGACTAGCGGGAGGCCTCTCCTACGAGAAGTACTTT
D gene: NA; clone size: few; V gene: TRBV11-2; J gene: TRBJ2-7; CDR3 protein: CASSWGQYAGGTQPYEQYF; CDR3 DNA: TGTGCCAGCAGCTGGGGACAGTACGCCGGCGGGACACAACCTTACGAGCAGTACTTC
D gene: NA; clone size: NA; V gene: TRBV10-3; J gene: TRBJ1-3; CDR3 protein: CAISLDRLSGNTIYF; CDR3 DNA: TGTGCCATCTCCCTAGACAGACTCTCTGGAAACACCATATATTTT
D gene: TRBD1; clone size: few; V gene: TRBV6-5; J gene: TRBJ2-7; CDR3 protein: CASSTRDSSYEQYF; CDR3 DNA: TGTGCCAGCAGTACCCGGGACAGTTCCTACGAGCAGTACTTC
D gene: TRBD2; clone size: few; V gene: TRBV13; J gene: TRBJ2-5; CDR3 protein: CASSLRRGAQETQYF; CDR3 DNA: TGTGCCAGCAGCTTAAGGCGGGGGGCCCAAGAGACCCAGTACTTC
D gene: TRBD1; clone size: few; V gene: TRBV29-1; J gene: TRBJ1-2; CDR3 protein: CSYRDSGNYGYTF; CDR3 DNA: TGCAGCTACCGGGACAGCGGTAACTATGGCTACACCTTC
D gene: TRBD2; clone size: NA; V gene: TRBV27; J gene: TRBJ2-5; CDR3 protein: CASSTLGGVQAQYF; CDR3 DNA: TGTGCCAGCAGTACTTTGGGAGGGGTGCAGGCCCAGTACTTC
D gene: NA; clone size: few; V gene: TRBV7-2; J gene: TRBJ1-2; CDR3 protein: CASSLGRYGYGYTF; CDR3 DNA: TGTGCCAGCAGCTTGGGCAGGTACGGCTATGGCTACACCTTC
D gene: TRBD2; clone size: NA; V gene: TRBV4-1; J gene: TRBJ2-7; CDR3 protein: CASSQEPSGRKEQYF; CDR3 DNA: TGCGCCAGCAGCCAAGAGCCTAGCGGGAGGAAGGAGCAGTACTTC
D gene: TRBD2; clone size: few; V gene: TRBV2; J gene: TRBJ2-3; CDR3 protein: CASGLAGGTDTQYF; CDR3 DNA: TGTGCCAGCGGACTAGCGGGAGGCACAGATACGCAGTATTTT
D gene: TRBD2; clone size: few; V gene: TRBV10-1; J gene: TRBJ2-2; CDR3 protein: CASSESRPSGSGTGELFF; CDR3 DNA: TGCGCCAGCAGTGAGTCAAGGCCTAGCGGGAGCGGGACCGGGGAGCTGTTTTTT
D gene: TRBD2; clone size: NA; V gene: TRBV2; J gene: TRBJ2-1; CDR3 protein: CASSDTSGRGAPGNEQFF; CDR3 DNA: TGTGCCAGCAGTGATACTAGCGGGAGGGGGGCCCCGGGAAATGAGCAGTTCTTC
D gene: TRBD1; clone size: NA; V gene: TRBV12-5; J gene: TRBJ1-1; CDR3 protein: CASGLGQGTLVNTEAFF; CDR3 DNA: TGTGCTAGTGGTTTGGGACAGGGAACCCTTGTGAACACTGAAGCTTTCTTT
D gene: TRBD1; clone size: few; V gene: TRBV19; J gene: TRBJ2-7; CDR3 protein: CASSIGGRTGSYEQYF; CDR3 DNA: TGTGCCAGTAGTATTGGCGGTCGGACAGGGTCTTACGAGCAGTACTTC
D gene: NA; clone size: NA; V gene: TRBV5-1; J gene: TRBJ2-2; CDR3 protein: CASKQGNTGELFF; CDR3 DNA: TGCGCCAGCAAGCAGGGGAACACCGGGGAGCTGTTTTTT
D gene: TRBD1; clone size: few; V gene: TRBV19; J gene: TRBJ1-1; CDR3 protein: CASSFPPGRGLQNTEAFF; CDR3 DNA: TGTGCCAGTAGCTTCCCCCCCGGCAGGGGGCTACAGAACACTGAAGCTTTCTTT
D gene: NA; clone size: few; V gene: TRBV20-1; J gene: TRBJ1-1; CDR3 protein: CSAWANTEAFF; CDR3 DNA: TGCAGTGCTTGGGCGAACACTGAAGCTTTCTTT
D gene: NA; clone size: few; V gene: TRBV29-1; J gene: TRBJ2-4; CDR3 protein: CSVEDPGGRWIQYF; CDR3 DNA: TGCAGCGTTGAAGATCCTGGGGGCCGGTGGATTCAGTACTTC
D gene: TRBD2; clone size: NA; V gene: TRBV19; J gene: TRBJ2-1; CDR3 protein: CASKDSGRGVYNEQFF; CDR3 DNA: TGTGCCAGTAAGGATAGCGGGAGAGGGGTCTACAATGAGCAGTTCTTC
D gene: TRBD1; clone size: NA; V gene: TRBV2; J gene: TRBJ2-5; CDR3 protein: CASRNMDRTGQETQYF; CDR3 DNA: TGTGCCAGCAGAAATATGGATCGGACAGGGCAGGAGACCCAGTACTTC
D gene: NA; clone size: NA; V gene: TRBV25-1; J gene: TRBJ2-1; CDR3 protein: CASSYPRFSSEQFF; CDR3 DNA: TGTGCCAGCAGTTACCCCAGGTTTTCTTCTGAGCAGTTCTTC
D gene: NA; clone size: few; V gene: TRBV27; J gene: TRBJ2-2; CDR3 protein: CASTQVPPNTGELFF; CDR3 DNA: TGTGCCAGCACCCAGGTCCCTCCAAACACCGGGGAGCTGTTTTTT
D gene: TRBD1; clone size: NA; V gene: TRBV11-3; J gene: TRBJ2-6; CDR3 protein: CASSSHIGQGTTGANVLTF; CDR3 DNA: TGTGCCAGCAGCTCTCATATAGGACAGGGGACTACTGGGGCCAACGTCCTGACTTTC
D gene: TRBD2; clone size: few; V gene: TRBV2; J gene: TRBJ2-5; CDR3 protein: CASSEGGGQVYGDETQYF; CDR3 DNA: TGTGCCAGCAGTGAGGGCGGGGGGCAAGTTTATGGCGACGAGACCCAGTACTTC
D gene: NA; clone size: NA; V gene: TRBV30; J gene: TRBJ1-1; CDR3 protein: CAWSVRRQGGTEAFF; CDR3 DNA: TGTGCCTGGAGTGTACGTCGCCAGGGTGGCACTGAAGCTTTCTTT
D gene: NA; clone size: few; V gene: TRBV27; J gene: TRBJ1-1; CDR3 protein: CASTDRLGLNTEAFF; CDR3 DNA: TGTGCCAGCACGGATCGGTTGGGACTTAACACTGAAGCTTTCTTT
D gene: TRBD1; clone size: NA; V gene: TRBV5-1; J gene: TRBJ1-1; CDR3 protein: CASSADRVEVTEAFF; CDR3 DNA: TGCGCCAGCAGCGCGGACAGGGTGGAGGTCACTGAAGCTTTCTTT
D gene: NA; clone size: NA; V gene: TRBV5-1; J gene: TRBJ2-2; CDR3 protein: CASSFGNTGELFF; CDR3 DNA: TGCGCCAGCAGCTTCGGTAACACCGGGGAGCTGTTTTTT
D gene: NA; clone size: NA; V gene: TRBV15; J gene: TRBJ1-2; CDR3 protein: CATSRDPEDYGYTF; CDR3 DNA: TGTGCCACCAGCAGAGACCCAGAGGACTATGGCTACACCTTC
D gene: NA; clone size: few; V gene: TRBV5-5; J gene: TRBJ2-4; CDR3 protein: CATSSRGLQNIQYF; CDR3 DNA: TGTGCCACCTCGAGTCGAGGCCTTCAAAACATTCAGTACTTC
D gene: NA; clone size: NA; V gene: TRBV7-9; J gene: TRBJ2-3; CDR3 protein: CASSLAHRRVSKYF; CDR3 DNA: TGTGCCAGCAGCTTAGCGCACAGGAGGGTCTCCAAGTATTTT
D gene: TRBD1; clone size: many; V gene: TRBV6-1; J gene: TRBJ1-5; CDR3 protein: CASSDYRGINQPQHF; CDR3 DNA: TGTGCCAGCAGTGATTACAGGGGAATCAATCAGCCCCAGCATTTT